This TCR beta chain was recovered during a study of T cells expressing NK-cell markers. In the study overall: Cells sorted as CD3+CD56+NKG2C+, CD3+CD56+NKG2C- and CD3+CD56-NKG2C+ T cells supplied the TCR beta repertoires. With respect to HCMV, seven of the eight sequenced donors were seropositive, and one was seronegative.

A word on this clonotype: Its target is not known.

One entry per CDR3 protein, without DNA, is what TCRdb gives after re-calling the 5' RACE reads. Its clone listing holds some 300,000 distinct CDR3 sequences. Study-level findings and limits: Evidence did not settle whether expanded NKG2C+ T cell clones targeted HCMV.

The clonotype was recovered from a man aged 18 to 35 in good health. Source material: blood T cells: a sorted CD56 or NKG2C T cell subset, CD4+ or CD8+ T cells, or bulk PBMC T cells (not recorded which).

The CDR3 loop is CATSDWPSNTGELFF. The chain links TRBV24-1 to TRBJ2-2. Germline V gene sequence: CDR1 KGHDR, CDR2 SFDVKD. This CDR3 comprises 15 residues.